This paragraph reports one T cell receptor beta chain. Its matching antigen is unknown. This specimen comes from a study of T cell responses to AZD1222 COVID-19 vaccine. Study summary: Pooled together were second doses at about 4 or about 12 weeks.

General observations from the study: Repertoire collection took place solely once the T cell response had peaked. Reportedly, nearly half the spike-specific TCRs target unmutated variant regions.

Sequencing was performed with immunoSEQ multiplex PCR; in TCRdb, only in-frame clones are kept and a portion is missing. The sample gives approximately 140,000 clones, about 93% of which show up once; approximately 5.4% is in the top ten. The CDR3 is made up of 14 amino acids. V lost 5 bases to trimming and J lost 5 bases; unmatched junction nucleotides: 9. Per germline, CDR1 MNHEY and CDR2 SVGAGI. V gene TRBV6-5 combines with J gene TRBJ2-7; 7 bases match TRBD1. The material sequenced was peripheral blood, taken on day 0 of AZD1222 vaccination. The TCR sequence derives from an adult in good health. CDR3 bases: TGTGCCAGCAGTAACAGGGGCAGAAGCGACGAGCAGTACTTC. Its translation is CASSNRGRSDEQYF.